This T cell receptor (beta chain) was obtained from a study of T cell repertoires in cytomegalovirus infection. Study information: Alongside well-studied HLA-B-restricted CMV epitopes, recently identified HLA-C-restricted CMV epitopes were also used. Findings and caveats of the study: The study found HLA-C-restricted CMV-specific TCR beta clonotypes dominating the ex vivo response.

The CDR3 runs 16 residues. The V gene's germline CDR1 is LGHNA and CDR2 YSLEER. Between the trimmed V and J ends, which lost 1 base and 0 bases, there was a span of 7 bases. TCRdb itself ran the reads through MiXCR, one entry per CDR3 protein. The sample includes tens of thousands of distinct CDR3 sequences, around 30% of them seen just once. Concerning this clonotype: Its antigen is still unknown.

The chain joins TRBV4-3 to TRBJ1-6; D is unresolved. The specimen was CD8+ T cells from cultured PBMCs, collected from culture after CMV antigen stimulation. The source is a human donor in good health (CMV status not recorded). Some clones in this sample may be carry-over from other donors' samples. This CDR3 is CASSQAGGSYNSPLHF. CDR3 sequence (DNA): TGCGCCAGCAGCCAAGCAGGAGGCTCCTATAATTCACCCCTCCACTTT.